These 17 T cell receptor beta chains share one sample of origin, sequenced in a study of blood T cells in healthy people across ages. Sample-barcoded 5' priming and a J-beta primer mix drove a second PCR of roughly 6 to 12 cycles. TCRdb analysed the 5' RACE reads with MiXCR anew, one entry per CDR3 protein. The table has 700,000 or so distinct CDR3 sequences, around 38% seen once. Sequenced: blood. These receptors were obtained from a man aged 80 or over in good health.

The V gene is TRBV7-8, the J gene TRBJ2-7, with D possibly being TRBD1 (6 bases). V was clipped by 5 bases and J by 3 bases, with 23 bases between them. This CDR3 spans 17 amino acids. CDR1 is SGHVS and CDR2 is FQNEAQ in the germline V gene. The DNA of the CDR3 is TGTGCCAGCAGCCCATCGACAGGTCCTCATCCCAACTACGAGCAGTACTTC. Amino acids: CASSPSTGPHPNYEQYF.

This chain links TRBV12-3 or TRBV12-4 with TRBJ2-5, with 8 bases aligning to TRBD1. Trimming at V came to 1 base and at J to 11 bases, leaving 12 bases not matched to a gene. The CDR3 sequence is 15 residues long. DNA of the CDR3: TGTGCCAGCAGTTTAGGGCAGGGGGCGGGGAATGAGCAGTACTTC. It yields the protein CASSLGQGAGNEQYF.

The sample holds a few counts of this clonotype. J is TRBJ2-5 and V is TRBV10-3; TRBD2 is a possible D gene (7 bases). The V end was cut by 5 bases, the J end by 5 bases, with 15 bases between. CDR3 length: 14 amino acids. Looked up from germline, CDR1 is ENHRY and CDR2 is SYGVKD. CDR3 loop: CAISFGGQEETQYF. The CDR3 DNA is TGTGCCATCAGTTTCGGGGGGCAGGAGGAGACCCAGTACTTC.

This clonotype has just a few counts. The chain couples TRBV3-1 to TRBJ2-3, with TRBD2 matching over 12 bases. The CDR3 sequence is 16 residues long. The germline gives CDR1 LGHDT, CDR2 YNNKEL (reference sequence). The junction had 4 bases not matched to a gene; V was cut back by 0 bases and J by 6 bases. The CDR3 loop reads CASSQDWTSGKDTQYF. CDR3 bases: TGTGCCAGCAGCCAAGACTGGACTAGCGGGAAGGATACGCAGTATTTT.

This chain links TRBV5-1 with TRBJ2-4; 7 nucleotides match TRBD1. This CDR3 has 16 amino acids. Germline V gives CDR1 SGHRS, CDR2 YFSETQ. V lost 4 bases to trimming and J lost 0 bases; unmatched junction nucleotides: 7. The CDR3: CASSPGQVLAKNIQYF. Here the CDR3 DNA reads TGCGCCAGCAGCCCCGGACAGGTTCTAGCCAAAAACATTCAGTACTTC.

The V call is TRBV2, the J call TRBJ2-3, with 8 bases fitting TRBD1. From germline, CDR1 is SNHLY and CDR2 FYNNEI. The CDR3 spans 15 residues. The J segment lost 2 bases and the V segment lost 6 bases, leaving 7 bases of the junction unmatched. The CDR3 loop reads CASSDRDRFTDTQYF. As DNA, the CDR3 is TGTGCCAGCAGCGACCGGGACAGGTTCACAGATACGCAGTATTTT.

This sequence joins TRBV9 and TRBJ1-4; the D is unclear. This CDR3 is 12 amino acids long. V lost 7 bases, J lost 7 bases, and 11 bases lay in between. The germline CDR1 and CDR2 sequences are SGDLS and YYNGEE. The CDR3 nucleotides are TGTGCCAGCGGTCTTTTGGGTGAAAAACTGTTTTTT. Its protein product is CASGLLGEKLFF.

This clonotype was counted only a few times. The J gene is TRBJ2-5, the V gene TRBV7-2; TRBD2 matches 7 bases. The V segment lost 0 bases and the J segment 2 bases; nucleotides outside the gene matches: 6. Germline V CDR1 and CDR2: SGHTA, FQGNSA. The CDR3 runs to 16 residues. The CDR3 region has the DNA TGTGCCAGCAGCTTAGCGTCCCCTAGCGGTCAAGAGACCCAGTACTTC. It is translated as CASSLASPSGQETQYF.

The chain carries TRBV20-1 and TRBJ2-1, with D maybe TRBD2 (5 bases). V was pared by 8 bases and J by 10 bases, with 24 bases between. Germline values: CDR1 DFQATT, CDR2 SNEGSKA (reference sequence). CDR3 size: 14 residues. As DNA, the CDR3 is TGCAGTTTGGTCTCAGCGGAACTCCCACGCGAGCAGTTCTTC. Amino acid sequence: CSLVSAELPREQFF.

This clonotype has a handful of counts. The rearrangement joins TRBV5-1 to TRBJ2-3, with TRBD2 identical over 8 bases. J lost 1 base, V lost 3 bases, and 16 bases had no gene match. CDR3 length: 19 amino acids. The germline gives CDR1 SGHRS, CDR2 YFSETQ. CDR3 DNA: TGCGCCAGCAGCTATGGCTCTGCGGGAGGATGGTTGGGCACAGATACGCAGTATTTT. It translates to CASSYGSAGGWLGTDTQYF.

A few counts support this clonotype. The CDR3 sequence is CASSLAFGTSTDEQFF. CDR3 nucleotide sequence: TGCGCCAGCAGCTTGGCCTTCGGGACTAGCACCGATGAGCAGTTCTTC. V and J are TRBV5-1 and TRBJ2-1; 9 bases fit TRBD2. With V trimmed by 0 bases and J by 8 bases, 9 bases remained unmatched. The length of the CDR3 is 16 residues. From germline, CDR1 is SGHRS and CDR2 YFSETQ. The full variable domain, in which reference TRBV5-1 and TRBJ2-1 provide the parts outside the CDR3, is KAGVTQTPRYLIKTRGQQVTLSCSPISGHRSVSWYQQTPGQGLQFLFEYFSETQRNKGNFPGRFSGRQFSNSRSEMNVSTLELGDSALYLCASSLAFGTSTDEQFFGPGTRLTVL.

This clonotype has at least ten counts. At one end the junction does not follow the germline gene, possibly because of a read error. The V gene is TRBV7-7, the J gene TRBJ2-1; D is perhaps TRBD2 (5 bases). The CDR3 has 16 amino acids. CDR1 SSHAT and CDR2 FNYEAQ come from the germline V gene (reference sequence). CDR3 sequence (DNA): TGTGCTAGCAGCCCATCTACGGCGGGCCGGTGGAATGAGCAGTTCTTC. Translation: CASSPSTAGRWNEQFF.

This clonotype was observed a handful of times. This chain joins TRBV7-2 and TRBJ2-2; D gene uncertain. CDR3 length equals 13 residues. Between the trimmed V and J ends, which lost 8 bases and 4 bases, there was a span of 11 bases. Germline loops: CDR1 SGHTA, CDR2 FQGNSA. The CDR3 DNA is TGTGCCAGCGGATCTCTTCGCACCGGGGAGCTGTTTTTT. Its translation is CASGSLRTGELFF.

This clonotype has just one count. The chain is built from TRBV5-1 and TRBJ2-4; D may be TRBD2 (6 bases). Germline CDR1 reads SGHRS; CDR2 reads YFSETQ. V was pared by 3 bases and J by 6 bases, with 7 bases between. The CDR3 totals 12 residues. The CDR3 here is CASSSEGNIQYF. CDR3 DNA sequence: TGCGCCAGCAGCTCGGAGGGAAACATTCAGTACTTC.

J is TRBJ2-2 and V is TRBV7-3; D gene ambiguous. CDR1 is SGHTA and CDR2 is FQGTGA in the germline V gene. With 8 bases removed from V and 0 bases from J, the gap between germline ends came to 7 bases. The CDR3 consists of 13 residues. The CDR3 DNA sequence: TGTGCCAGCGGATCGACGAACACCGGGGAGCTGTTTTTT. This translates into CASGSTNTGELFF.

This chain connects TRBV7-2 to TRBJ1-2; D remains unclear. The CDR3 sequence is 14 residues long. The germline V gene encodes CDR1 SGHTA and CDR2 FQGNSA. The V end lost 1 base, the J end lost 8 bases, and 14 bases lay between the germline ends. The DNA of the CDR3 is TGTGCCAGCAGCTTAGGGGCAGGAAGAGAAGGCTACACCTTC. It yields the protein CASSLGAGREGYTF.

The V call is TRBV29-1, the J call TRBJ1-1; TRBD1 aligns across 8 bases. The CDR3 is made up of 12 amino acids. Looked up from germline, CDR1 is SQVTM and CDR2 is ANQGSEA. J gave up 7 bases and V 4 bases, and 5 bases lay outside the gene matches. CDR3 in DNA: TGCAGCGTTGGGCAGGGGGCGGGTGAAGCTTTCTTT. Translation: CSVGQGAGEAFF.